This T cell receptor beta chain originates from a study of control samples from healthy donors and cancer patients. This CDR3 comprises 15 residues. V trimming: 0 bases; J trimming: 8 bases; junction bases outside the gene matches: 9. The germline V gene encodes CDR1 SGHAT and CDR2 FQNNGV. Measured with immunoSEQ multiplex PCR; TCRdb has only the in-frame clones, and not every one. The sample holds 180,000 or so clones, 80% to 95% seen once. The rearrangement links TRBV11-2 to TRBJ1-2; 7 nucleotides match TRBD1. Sequenced input: blood. The sequence derives from a woman in her fifties or sixties in good health. CDR3 in amino acids: CASSLDQTGSRGYTF. CDR3 in DNA: TGTGCCAGCAGCTTAGACCAGACAGGGAGCAGGGGCTACACCTTC.